This TCR beta chain appears in the sequencing data of a study of blood T cell repertoires in COVID-19. Study-wide context: Researchers got acute and convalescent COVID-19 samples from the United States, Italy and Spain. T cells, B-cell-depleted T cells, or PBMCs provided the cDNA or gDNA that served as material.

The table lists this clone with a count of one. CDR3 length: 14 residues. CDR1 is SNHLY and CDR2 is FYNNEI in the germline V gene. V lost 6 bases, J lost 4 bases, and 15 bases lay in between. How the authors handled the data: Cell counts per sample came from amplifying reference gene primers. Assay: immunoSEQ multiplex PCR; the TCRdb copy retains only in-frame clones and omits some. V and J calls and clone size are given by that table; D and trimming were obtained from the DNA. The table lists over 100,000 clones, roughly 90% of them singletons. The receptor was derived from a human donor with acute or convalescent COVID-19. The donor label of this sample is uncertain. What was sequenced was peripheral blood. The chain links TRBV2 to TRBJ1-1; D uncertain. CDR3 region: CASSPVTRVTEAFF. CDR3 DNA: TGTGCCAGCAGCCCCGTAACGCGGGTCACTGAAGCTTTCTTT.